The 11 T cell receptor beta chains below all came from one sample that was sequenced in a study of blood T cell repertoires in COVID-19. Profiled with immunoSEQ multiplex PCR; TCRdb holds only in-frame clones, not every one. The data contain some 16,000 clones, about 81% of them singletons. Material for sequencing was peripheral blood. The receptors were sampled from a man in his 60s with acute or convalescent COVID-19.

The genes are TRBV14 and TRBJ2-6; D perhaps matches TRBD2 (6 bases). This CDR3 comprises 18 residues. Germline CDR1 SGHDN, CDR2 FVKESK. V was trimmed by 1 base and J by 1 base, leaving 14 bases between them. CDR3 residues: CASSQGWTGRSGANVLTF. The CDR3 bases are TGTGCCAGCAGCCAAGGCTGGACCGGGAGATCTGGGGCCAACGTCCTGACTTTC.

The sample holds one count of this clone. CDR3: CATTFGTGSPGELFF. For the CDR3, the DNA is TGCGCCACCACCTTTGGGACAGGGTCACCCGGGGAGCTGTTTTTT. The chain is built from TRBV5-1 and TRBJ2-2, with 9 bases aligning to TRBD1. V lost 9 bases to trimming and J lost 6 bases; unmatched junction nucleotides: 12. This CDR3 has 15 residues. Germline assignment: CDR1 SGHRS and CDR2 YFSETQ.

The CDR3: CASSAPGPGGELFF. The CDR3 bases are TGTGCCAGCAGCGCCCCAGGACCGGGGGGGGAGCTGTTTTTT. This sequence joins TRBV7-8 and TRBJ2-2; D perhaps matches TRBD2 (5 bases). The CDR3 spans 14 residues. Germline V CDR1 and CDR2: SGHVS, FQNEAQ. V was clipped by 5 bases and J by 8 bases, with 15 bases between them.

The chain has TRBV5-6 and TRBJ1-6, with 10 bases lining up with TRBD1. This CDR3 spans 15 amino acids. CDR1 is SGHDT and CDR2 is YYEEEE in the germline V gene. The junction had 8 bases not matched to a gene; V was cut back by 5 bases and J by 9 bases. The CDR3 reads CASSFGTGVGSPLHF. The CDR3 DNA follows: TGTGCCAGCAGTTTCGGGACAGGGGTAGGTTCACCCCTCCACTTT.

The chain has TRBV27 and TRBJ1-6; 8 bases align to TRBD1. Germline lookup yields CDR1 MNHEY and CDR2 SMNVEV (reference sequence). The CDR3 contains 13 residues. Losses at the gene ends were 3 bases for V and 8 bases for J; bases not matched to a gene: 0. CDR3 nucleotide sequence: TGTGCCAGCAGTTTGACAGGGGATTCACCCCTCCACTTT. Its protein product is CASSLTGDSPLHF.

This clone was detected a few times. The CDR3 DNA reads TGCAGCGTCTCAGACGGGGTACTAGGGCTCAATGAGCAGTTCTTC. Translated, it gives CSVSDGVLGLNEQFF. The chain couples TRBV29-1 to TRBJ2-1, with D possibly TRBD2 on 5 matching bases. V lost 6 bases, J lost 6 bases, and 21 bases lay in between. The CDR3 is 15 residues long. Germline assignment: CDR1 SQVTM and CDR2 ANQGSEA.

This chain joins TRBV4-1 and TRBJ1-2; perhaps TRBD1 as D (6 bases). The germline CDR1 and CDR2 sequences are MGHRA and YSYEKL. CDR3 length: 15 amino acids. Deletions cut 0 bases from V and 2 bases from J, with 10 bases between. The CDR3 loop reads CASSQDPQGNYGYTF. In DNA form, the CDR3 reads TGCGCCAGCAGCCAAGACCCCCAGGGGAACTATGGCTACACCTTC.

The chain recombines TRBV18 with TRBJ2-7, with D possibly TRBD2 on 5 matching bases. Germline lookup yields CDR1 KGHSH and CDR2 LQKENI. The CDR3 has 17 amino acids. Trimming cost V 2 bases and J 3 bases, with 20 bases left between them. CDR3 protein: CASSPTHNTEGIYEQYF. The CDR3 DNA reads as TGTGCCAGCTCACCAACCCATAATACAGAGGGCATCTACGAGCAGTACTTC. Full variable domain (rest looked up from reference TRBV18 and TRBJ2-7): NAGVMQNPRHLVRRRGQEARLRCSPMKGHSHVYWYRQLPEEGLKFMVYLQKENIIDESGMPKERFSAEFPKEGPSILRIQQVVRGDSAAYFCASSPTHNTEGIYEQYFGPGTRLTVT.

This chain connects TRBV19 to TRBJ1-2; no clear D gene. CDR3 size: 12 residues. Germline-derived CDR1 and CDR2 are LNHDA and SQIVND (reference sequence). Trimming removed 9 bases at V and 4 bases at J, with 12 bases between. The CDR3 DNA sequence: TGTGCCAGCCATCCCGGAGGCTATGGCTACACCTTC. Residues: CASHPGGYGYTF.

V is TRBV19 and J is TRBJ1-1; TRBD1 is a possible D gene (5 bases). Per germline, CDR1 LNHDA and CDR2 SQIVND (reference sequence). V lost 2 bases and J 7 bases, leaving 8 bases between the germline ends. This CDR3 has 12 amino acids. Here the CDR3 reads CASSIQGIEAFF. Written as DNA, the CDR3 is TGTGCCAGTAGTATACAGGGCATTGAAGCTTTCTTT.

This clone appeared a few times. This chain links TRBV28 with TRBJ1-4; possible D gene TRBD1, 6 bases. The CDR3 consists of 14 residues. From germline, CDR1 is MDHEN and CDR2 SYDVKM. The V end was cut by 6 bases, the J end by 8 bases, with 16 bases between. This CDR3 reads CASRPPGHKEKLFF. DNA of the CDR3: TGTGCCAGCAGACCCCCGGGACACAAAGAAAAACTGTTTTTT.